The 10 T cell receptor beta chains below were found in one sample sequenced in a study of CD8 T cells in Susac syndrome. RNA totalling about 0.45 to 1 ug underwent reverse transcription with random hexamers. Via MiXCR, TCRdb re-called the immunoSEQ multiplex PCR reads, giving one row per CDR3 protein. In the table there are 180,000 or so distinct CDR3 sequences, 90% to 95% of which are singletons. Sample: CD4+ T cells from PBMCs. These receptors all stem from a human donor with Susac syndrome.

The V call is TRBV7-9, the J call TRBJ2-1; TRBD1 or TRBD2 may be the D gene (5 bases each). The V and J ends lost 4 bases and 2 bases respectively, with 12 bases between them. The CDR3 has 15 amino acids. Germline lookup yields CDR1 SEHNR and CDR2 FQNEAQ (reference sequence). The DNA of the CDR3 is TGTGCCAGCAGCTCAGGGACCGCCGCCTACAATGAGCAGTTCTTC. This sequence encodes CASSSGTAAYNEQFF.

V gene TRBV20-1 combines with J gene TRBJ2-7; TRBD1 is a possible D gene (6 bases). Trimming pared 6 bases from V and 4 bases from J, leaving 19 bases between. This CDR3 contains 14 residues. CDR1 and CDR2 from the germline V gene are DFQATT and SNEGSKA (reference sequence). The CDR3 loop reads CSATRPGDFYEQYF. The CDR3 DNA sequence: TGCAGTGCCACACGCCCAGGGGATTTTTACGAGCAGTACTTC.

This clonotype has just a few counts. V is TRBV12-3 or TRBV12-4 and J is TRBJ2-7, with D unresolved. The V end was cut by 5 bases, the J end by 4 bases, with 9 bases between. The CDR3 covers 12 residues. CDR3 in DNA: TGTGCCAGCAGTGCCTCCTCTTACGAGCAGTACTTC. Its translation: CASSASSYEQYF.

The chain joins TRBV30 to TRBJ2-3, with TRBD2 matching 12 bases. CDR3 length equals 16 residues. The germline CDR1 and CDR2 sequences are GTSNPN and SVGIG (reference sequence). V lost 1 base, J lost 2 bases, and 4 bases stayed unmatched. The CDR3 nucleotides are TGTGCCTGGAGTGAAGGACTAGCGGGGTCCACAGATACGCAGTATTTT. This sequence encodes CAWSEGLAGSTDTQYF.

The V call is TRBV5-1, the J call TRBJ2-3, with 12 nucleotides matching TRBD2. The CDR3 consists of 15 residues. The V gene's germline CDR1 is SGHRS and CDR2 YFSETQ. V shed 4 bases and J 5 bases; nucleotides not matched to a gene: 5. CDR3 region: CASSAQLAGGDTQYF. The CDR3 coding sequence is TGCGCCAGCAGCGCTCAACTAGCGGGAGGAGATACGCAGTATTTT.

This chain joins TRBV4-2 and TRBJ2-7, with a tentative D call TRBD2 (6 bases). Germline V gene lookup returns CDR1 LGHNA and CDR2 YNFKEQ. The CDR3 has 16 amino acids. V lost 0 bases, J lost 7 bases, and 19 bases lay in between. This CDR3 reads CASSQDLGAGRSEQYF. The CDR3 coding sequence is TGTGCCAGCAGCCAAGATCTAGGGGCAGGGAGGTCAGAGCAGTACTTC.

This clonotype was seen only a few times. The chain combines TRBV7-2 with TRBJ2-5; TRBD1 matches 7 bases. The length of the CDR3 is 13 residues. J lost 5 bases, V lost 3 bases, and 3 bases had no gene match. Looked up from germline, CDR1 is SGHTA and CDR2 is FQGNSA. CDR3 residues: CASSFGQVETQYF. The DNA of the CDR3 is TGTGCCAGCAGCTTCGGACAGGTGGAGACCCAGTACTTC.

V usage is TRBV6-2 or TRBV6-3 and J usage is TRBJ1-5, with D unclear. Between the trimmed V and J ends, which lost 7 bases and 4 bases, there was a span of 14 bases. Germline loops: CDR1 MNHEY, CDR2 SVGEGT. This CDR3 comprises 14 residues. This CDR3 reads CASTPFTRNQPQHF. CDR3 DNA: TGTGCCAGCACCCCATTCACACGGAATCAGCCCCAGCATTTT.

This chain uses TRBV18 with TRBJ2-5; D is ambiguous. V lost 3 bases and J 4 bases, leaving 12 bases between the germline ends. CDR1 is KGHSH and CDR2 is LQKENI in the germline V gene. The CDR3 length is 14 residues. For the CDR3, the DNA is TGTGCCAGCTCACCCGGCACCGGTGGAGAGACCCAGTACTTC. It encodes CASSPGTGGETQYF.

The chain is built from TRBV29-1 and TRBJ2-1; no definite D call. This CDR3 has 14 residues. Trimming took 4 bases from V and 2 from J, leaving 12 bases between them. The V gene's germline CDR1 is SQVTM and CDR2 ANQGSEA. CDR3: CSVVPQPAYNEQFF. CDR3 nucleotide sequence: TGCAGCGTTGTTCCACAGCCCGCCTACAATGAGCAGTTCTTC.